Listed below are T cell receptor beta chains from one sample, sequenced in a study of Graves' ophthalmopathy and Graves' hyperthyroidism. TCRdb itself ran the multiplex PCR reads through MiXCR, one entry per CDR3 protein. The repertoire holds 680,000 or so distinct CDR3 sequences, with about 20% as singletons. The sample taken for sequencing was peripheral blood. These receptors were collected from a woman under 30 with stable Graves' hyperthyroidism. Some clones in this sample may be carry-over from other donors' samples. Each CDR3 is given with its conserved first and last residue. The D gene is left open where the match is weak. Clone size, where shown, is once, few, many, or a class for clones that have expanded.

d_call	v_call	j_call	clone_size	cdr3_aa
TRBD1	TRBV9	TRBJ1-3	.	CASSVRTGDGNTIYF
TRBD1	TRBV29-1	TRBJ2-2	many	CSGGQGRNTGELFF
TRBD2	TRBV6-2/TRBV6-3	TRBJ2-5	many	CASSLGGALQETQYF
.	TRBV7-8	TRBJ2-7	many	CASSWRETSSYEQYF
.	TRBV28	TRBJ1-1	few	CASSFWGVINTEAFF
.	TRBV20-1	TRBJ2-4	.	CSASSIHGKNIQYF
.	TRBV28	TRBJ1-1	.	CATATGTEAFF
.	TRBV6-1	TRBJ2-2	.	CASRGGTNTGELCF
.	TRBV9	TRBJ1-1	.	CASSVPLGSGASEAFF
.	TRBV30	TRBJ1-1	many	CAWVGLNTEAFF
.	TRBV12-3/TRBV12-4	TRBJ2-5	many	CASSLAKGETQYF
TRBD2	TRBV12-3/TRBV12-4	TRBJ2-7	.	CASSSGTSVHEQYF
.	TRBV6-1	TRBJ2-7	many	CASSEAVGSFSYEQYF
.	TRBV12-3/TRBV12-4	TRBJ1-2	many	CASTDSVNYGYTF
.	TRBV30	TRBJ2-7	few	CAWRSQYSYEQYF
TRBD1	TRBV6-2/TRBV6-3	TRBJ1-1	many	CASRPVLGQAITEAFF
.	TRBV19	TRBJ1-2	many	CASSPRTVLYGYTF
TRBD1	TRBV27	TRBJ1-5	.	CASSRQGGFGQPQHF
.	TRBV18	TRBJ2-7	.	CASSPSSDAGQQYF
.	TRBV6-2/TRBV6-3	TRBJ1-2	many	CASSYSLEGEANYGYTF
.	TRBV20-1	TRBJ2-5	many	CSARGWQDQETQYF
TRBD1	TRBV24-1	TRBJ2-5	many	CATSDRAGGVETQYF
.	TRBV20-1	TRBJ1-1	.	CSANGLANTEAFF
.	TRBV12-3/TRBV12-4	TRBJ1-2	.	CASSSAKGHDGYTF
TRBD2	TRBV20-1	TRBJ2-2	.	CSARVSLLAGATEGTGELFF
.	TRBV30	TRBJ1-2	few	CADGLAQGLNYGYAF
.	TRBV19	TRBJ2-2	.	CASRRGVNTGELFF
.	TRBV20-1	TRBJ2-5	many	CSARGVAGSETQYF
.	TRBV20-1	TRBJ1-1	.	CSARFRGGGGEAFF
.	TRBV2	TRBJ2-7	many	CASRAGSIRETSYEQYF
TRBD2	TRBV4-1	TRBJ2-7	.	CASSQRLARASYEQYF
.	TRBV27	TRBJ1-1	many	CASSSSMMPTEAFF
.	TRBV27	TRBJ2-7	many	CASSFRVSYEQYF
.	TRBV10-3	TRBJ2-3	many	CAISSPSDTQYF
.	TRBV12-3/TRBV12-4	TRBJ2-7	.	CASSLAGGLYEQYF
.	TRBV15	TRBJ2-5	many	CATSRDALETQYF
TRBD1	TRBV12-3/TRBV12-4	TRBJ2-5	many	CASRGTGGETQYF
TRBD1	TRBV24-1	TRBJ2-5	many	CATSDPQGAGETQYF
.	TRBV29-1	TRBJ1-1	many	CSVIYLNTEAFF
.	TRBV20-1	TRBJ1-5	few	CSAKGQNQPQHF